This passage covers 17 T cell receptor beta chains from one sample sequenced in a study of monozygotic twins with inflammatory bowel disease. With the 5' RACE reads reprocessed, TCRdb shows one record per CDR3 protein and no DNA. The table gives 200,000 to 250,000 distinct CDR3 sequences; the top ten clones make up roughly 7.7% of it. Input material: blood. Source of these receptors: a human donor with ulcerative colitis or Crohn's disease, or a healthy co-twin of an affected twin (not recorded which).

The chain uses TRBV2 and TRBJ1-1; the TCRdb D gene call, TRBD1, has no DNA to confirm it. The CDR3 length is 14 residues. Per the germline V gene, CDR1 is SNHLY and CDR2 is FYNNEI. The chain's CDR3 is CASNFGAGNTEAFF.

The chain links TRBV20-1 to TRBJ1-1. The CDR3 spans 12 residues. In germline, CDR1 is DFQATT, CDR2 SNEGSKA (reference sequence). This CDR3 is CSASGEVAEAFF.

J is TRBJ1-2 and V is TRBV27. CDR3 length: 13 amino acids. CDR1 is MNHEY and CDR2 is SMNVEV in the germline V gene (reference sequence). The CDR3 protein is CASSLHAAYGYTF.

This CDR3 reads CATSFSGQAIYNEQFF. The rearrangement joins TRBV7-6 to TRBJ2-1. This CDR3 region has 16 residues. Germline loops: CDR1 SGHVS, CDR2 FNYEAQ. Drawing the rest from reference TRBV7-6 and TRBJ2-1, the complete variable domain is GAGVSQSPRYKVTKRGQDVALRCDPISGHVSLYWYRQALGQGPEFLTYFNYEAQQDKSGLPNDRFSAERPEGSISTLTIQRTEQRDSAMYRCATSFSGQAIYNEQFFGPGTRLTVL.

V and J are TRBV5-4 and TRBJ2-1; the D call of TRBD2 rests on TCRdb alone, since no DNA is present to check it. There are 15 residues in the CDR3. The V gene's germline CDR1 is SGHNT and CDR2 YYREEE (reference sequence). CDR3 protein: CASSSGLVGAVEQFF. Filled out from reference TRBV5-4 and TRBJ2-1, the complete variable domain reads ETGVTQSPTHLIKTRGQQVTLRCSSQSGHNTVSWYQQALGQGPQFIFQYYREEENGRGNFPPRFSGLQFPNYSSELNVNALELDDSALYLCASSSGLVGAVEQFFGPGTRLTVL.

The J gene is TRBJ2-4, the V gene TRBV20-1; the D call from TCRdb, TRBD2, cannot be confirmed without DNA. CDR1 is DFQATT, CDR2 SNEGSKA, per germline (reference sequence). CDR3 size: 15 residues. CDR3 loop: CSALSSASGINIQYF.

The J gene is TRBJ1-2, the V gene TRBV6-1; TCRdb picks TRBD1, but there is no DNA to check that call. This CDR3 comprises 15 residues. Germline-derived CDR1 and CDR2 are MNHNS and SASEGT. This CDR3 is CASSVRDRATYGYTF.

The chain is built from TRBV5-1 and TRBJ2-7; with no DNA, the TCRdb D assignment of TRBD1 cannot be verified. The length of the CDR3 is 15 residues. The germline gives CDR1 SGHRS, CDR2 YFSETQ. CDR3 sequence: CASSLALGQFYEQYF.

The J gene is TRBJ1-1, the V gene TRBV5-1. This CDR3 comprises 12 residues. Germline assignment: CDR1 SGHRS and CDR2 YFSETQ. CDR3 residues: CASSGQYTEAFF.

This sequence joins TRBV6-5 and TRBJ2-3. Per germline, CDR1 MNHEY and CDR2 SVGAGI. The CDR3 has 13 amino acids. CDR3 sequence reads: CASGLMDTDTQYF.

This chain uses TRBV5-1 with TRBJ2-1; absent DNA, TCRdb's TRBD1 call cannot be checked. CDR1 SGHRS and CDR2 YFSETQ come from the germline V gene. The CDR3 totals 15 residues. The CDR3 is CASKDTGTANNEQFF.

V usage is TRBV5-1 and J usage is TRBJ2-1; the TCRdb D gene call, TRBD1, has no DNA to confirm it. Germline V gene data show CDR1 as SGHRS and CDR2 as YFSETQ. The CDR3 has 15 residues. CDR3 sequence: CASSLTGTGYSEQFF.

The chain's CDR3 is CASSPTAYGYTF. The chain couples TRBV7-2 to TRBJ1-2; as DNA is missing, the TRBD1 call by TCRdb cannot be tested. The V gene's germline CDR1 is SGHTA and CDR2 FQGNSA. The CDR3 runs 12 residues.

The V and J genes are TRBV6-2 or TRBV6-3 and TRBJ2-3; TCRdb proposes TRBD2, but this gene call is untestable without DNA. Germline CDR1 MNHEY, CDR2 SVGEGT. This CDR3 is built from 15 residues. The CDR3 loop is CASSGLAGNADTQYF.

The V gene is TRBV5-1, the J gene TRBJ2-3; TCRdb selects TRBD1, and the lack of DNA leaves this call unchecked. The CDR3 has 15 amino acids. Germline loops: CDR1 SGHRS, CDR2 YFSETQ. CDR3 protein: CASSLVGTGTDTQYF.

The rearrangement uses TRBV7-8 and TRBJ2-1; TCRdb outputs TRBD2, but without DNA this stays unchecked. CDR1 is SGHVS and CDR2 is FQNEAQ in the germline V gene. The length of the CDR3 is 17 residues. The CDR3 is CASSLGASGALLNEQFF.

The rearrangement links TRBV3-1 to TRBJ2-1; checking the TCRdb D call of TRBD2 is not possible without DNA. Germline V gene data show CDR1 as LGHDT and CDR2 as YNNKEL (reference sequence). The CDR3 runs 16 residues. CDR3 amino acids: CASSHRLAGGRDEQFF.